This entry lists 9 T cell receptor beta chains sequenced from one sample in a study of CD8+ T cells in alopecia areata. The authors extracted RNA and reverse transcribed it into cDNA as the sequencing template. Method: immunoSEQ multiplex PCR; TCRdb's copy keeps in-frame clones and lacks some. The table has 100,000 to 150,000 clones, approximately 53% seen once; the top ten hold less than 5.5%. Sequenced here: CD4+ T cells sorted from blood, sampled at week 0. These receptor sequences come from a human donor with alopecia areata.

This chain links TRBV2 with TRBJ2-2; perhaps TRBD2 as D (5 bases). Trimming took off 2 bases at V and 5 bases at J, with 12 bases between the two ends. The CDR3 covers 15 residues. Germline V gives CDR1 SNHLY, CDR2 FYNNEI. The CDR3 sequence is CASSESQRETGELFF. CDR3 bases: TGTGCCAGCAGTGAATCCCAAAGGGAGACCGGGGAGCTGTTTTTT.

In its sample, this clone was seen a few times. The chain links TRBV7-2 to TRBJ2-7; 7 bases are a match to TRBD1. CDR3 length: 13 residues. The trim removed 6 bases at V and 6 bases at J, leaving 8 bases unmatched. Germline values: CDR1 SGHTA, CDR2 FQGNSA. CDR3: CASRYRGVSEQYF. The CDR3 DNA is TGTGCCAGCAGGTACAGGGGTGTGTCCGAGCAGTACTTC.

The rearrangement uses TRBV27 and TRBJ2-5; D tentatively reads TRBD1 or TRBD2 (5 bases each). V shed 6 bases and J shed 4 bases, with 24 bases lying between them. Germline CDR1 is MNHEY and CDR2 is SMNVEV (reference sequence). The CDR3 has 17 residues. The CDR3 reads CASSPGTQGGYRETQYF. CDR3 bases: TGTGCCAGCAGCCCCGGGACCCAAGGCGGGTATCGAGAGACCCAGTACTTC.

This clone was counted only a few times. V is TRBV5-1 and J is TRBJ2-7; D may correspond to TRBD1 or TRBD2 (5 bases each). Germline values: CDR1 SGHRS, CDR2 YFSETQ. Trimming stripped 4 bases from V and 7 bases from J, with 21 bases between. The CDR3 loop spans 15 amino acids. The DNA for the CDR3 is TGCGCCAGCAGCCACGGGGACCGGCCGCGAGCGGAGCAGTACTTC. Encoded protein: CASSHGDRPRAEQYF.

The genes are TRBV29-1 and TRBJ2-3; 11 bases are a match to TRBD1. The V gene's germline CDR1 is SQVTM and CDR2 ANQGSEA. The trim removed 7 bases at V and 9 bases at J, leaving 6 bases unmatched. CDR3 length: 12 residues. CDR3 sequence: CSAGTGGYTQYF. CDR3 DNA sequence: TGCAGCGCCGGGACAGGGGGGTACACGCAGTATTTT.

This clone was seen only a few times. The chain couples TRBV11-2 to TRBJ1-2; perhaps TRBD1 as D (6 bases). V lost 1 base, J lost 1 base, and 19 bases lay in between. Germline V gives CDR1 SGHAT, CDR2 FQNNGV. The CDR3 totals 18 residues. For the CDR3, the DNA is TGTGCCAGCAGCTTAGGCCCCTTAAGGCGGACAGTTAACTATGGCTACACCTTC. It yields the protein CASSLGPLRRTVNYGYTF.

This clone was counted between two and nine times. This rearrangement joins TRBV6-1 to TRBJ1-2, with TRBD1 identical over 8 bases. V shed 7 bases, J shed 6 bases, and the junction held 13 bases outside the gene matches. CDR1 is MNHNS and CDR2 is SASEGT in the germline V gene. The CDR3 is made up of 15 amino acids. The CDR3 DNA reads TGTGCCAGCACTCTGATTCATCAGGGGGCGAATGGCTACACCTTC. Residues: CASTLIHQGANGYTF.

The sample holds a few counts of this clone. V is TRBV30 and J is TRBJ1-5, with D unresolved. CDR1 is GTSNPN and CDR2 is SVGIG in the germline V gene (reference sequence). This CDR3 has 15 residues. V shed 1 base and J shed 3 bases, with 13 bases lying between them. The CDR3, as DNA: TGTGCCTGGAGTGCCTATGTTGGTTCCAATCAGCCCCAGCATTTT. Residues: CAWSAYVGSNQPQHF.

This chain links TRBV19 with TRBJ1-5, with TRBD1 as a possible D gene (5 bases). Germline V gene data show CDR1 as LNHDA and CDR2 as SQIVND (reference sequence). CDR3 length: 14 amino acids. Trimming removed 6 bases from V and 1 base from J, with 10 bases in between. The CDR3 DNA is TGTGCCAGTAGGGTGACAGCGAGCAATCAGCCCCAGCATTTT. The encoded protein is CASRVTASNQPQHF.